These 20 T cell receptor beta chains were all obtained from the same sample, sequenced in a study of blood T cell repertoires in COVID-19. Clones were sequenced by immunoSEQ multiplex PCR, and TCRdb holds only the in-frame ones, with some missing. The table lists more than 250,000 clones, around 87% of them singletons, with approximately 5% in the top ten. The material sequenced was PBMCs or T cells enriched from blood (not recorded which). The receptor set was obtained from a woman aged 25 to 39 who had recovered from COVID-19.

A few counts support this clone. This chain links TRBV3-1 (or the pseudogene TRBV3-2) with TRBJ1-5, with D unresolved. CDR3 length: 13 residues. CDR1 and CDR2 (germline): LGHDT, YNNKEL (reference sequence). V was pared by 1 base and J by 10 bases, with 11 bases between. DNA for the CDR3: TGTGCCAGCAGCCAAGTCCAGACGGGACCCCAGCATTTT. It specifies CASSQVQTGPQHF.

The CDR3 sequence: CSASLAGAYTQYF. The CDR3 nucleotides are TGCAGTGCTAGTCTAGCGGGGGCCTATACGCAGTATTTT. The genes are TRBV20-1 and TRBJ2-3; 10 bases are shared with TRBD2. V lost 3 bases, J lost 7 bases, and 4 bases stayed unmatched. CDR3 length: 13 residues. Germline loops: CDR1 DFQATT, CDR2 SNEGSKA (reference sequence).

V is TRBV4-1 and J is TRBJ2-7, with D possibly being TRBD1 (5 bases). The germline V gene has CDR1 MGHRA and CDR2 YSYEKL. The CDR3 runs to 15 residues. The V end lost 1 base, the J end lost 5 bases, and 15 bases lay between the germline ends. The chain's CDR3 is CASSQVSGSPDEQYF. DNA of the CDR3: TGCGCCAGCAGCCAAGTCTCAGGGTCCCCAGACGAGCAGTACTTC.

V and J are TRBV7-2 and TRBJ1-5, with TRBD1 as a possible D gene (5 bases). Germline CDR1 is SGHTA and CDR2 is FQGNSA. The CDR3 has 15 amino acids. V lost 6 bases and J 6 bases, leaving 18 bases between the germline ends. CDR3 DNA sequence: TGTGCCAGCAGTCAAAACGCGGGGGAGGGTCAGCCCCAGCATTTT. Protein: CASSQNAGEGQPQHF.

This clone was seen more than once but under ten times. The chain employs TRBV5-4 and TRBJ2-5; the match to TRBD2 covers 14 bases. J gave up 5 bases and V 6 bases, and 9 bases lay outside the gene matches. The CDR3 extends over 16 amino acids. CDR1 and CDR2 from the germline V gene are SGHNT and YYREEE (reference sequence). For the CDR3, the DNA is TGTGCCAGCACCTCGACTAGCGGGGGGGCAAGGGAGACCCAGTACTTC. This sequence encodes CASTSTSGGARETQYF.

CDR3 amino acids: CASSQNGQANTGELFF. The CDR3 nucleotides read TGTGCCAGCAGCCAGAACGGACAAGCGAACACCGGGGAGCTGTTTTTT. The rearrangement uses TRBV9 and TRBJ2-2, with D perhaps TRBD1 (5 bases). The length of the CDR3 is 16 residues. Deletions cut 4 bases from V and 0 bases from J, with 13 bases between. Germline CDR1 SGDLS, CDR2 YYNGEE.

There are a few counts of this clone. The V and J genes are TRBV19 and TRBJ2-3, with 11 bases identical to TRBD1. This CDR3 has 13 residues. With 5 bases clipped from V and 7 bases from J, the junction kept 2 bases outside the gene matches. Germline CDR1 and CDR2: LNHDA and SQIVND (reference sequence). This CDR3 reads CASSGQGAHTQYF. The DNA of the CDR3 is TGTGCCAGTAGTGGACAGGGGGCCCATACGCAGTATTTT.

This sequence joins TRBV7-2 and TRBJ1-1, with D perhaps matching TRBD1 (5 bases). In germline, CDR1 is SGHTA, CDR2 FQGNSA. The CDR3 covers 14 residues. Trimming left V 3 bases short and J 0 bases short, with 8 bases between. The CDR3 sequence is CASSLEGMNTEAFF. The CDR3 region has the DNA TGTGCCAGCAGCTTGGAGGGGATGAACACTGAAGCTTTCTTT.

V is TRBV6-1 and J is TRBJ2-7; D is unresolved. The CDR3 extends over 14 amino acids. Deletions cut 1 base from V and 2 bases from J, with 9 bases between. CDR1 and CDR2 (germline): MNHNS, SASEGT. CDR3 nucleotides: TGTGCCAGCAGTGAAGAGTGGCATACCTACGAGCAGTACTTC. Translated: CASSEEWHTYEQYF.

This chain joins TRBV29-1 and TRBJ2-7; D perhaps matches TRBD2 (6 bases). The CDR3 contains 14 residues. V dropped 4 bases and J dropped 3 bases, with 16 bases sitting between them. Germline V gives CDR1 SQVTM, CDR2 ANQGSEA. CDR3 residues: CSVAPRTGDYEQYF. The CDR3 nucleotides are TGCAGCGTTGCCCCCCGGACGGGGGACTACGAGCAGTACTTC.

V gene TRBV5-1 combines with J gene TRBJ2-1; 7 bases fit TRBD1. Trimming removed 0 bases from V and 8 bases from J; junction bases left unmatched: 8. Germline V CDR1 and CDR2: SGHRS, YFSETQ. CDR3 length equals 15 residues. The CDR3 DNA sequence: TGCGCCAGCAGCTTGGAGTTTACAGGGGTGGATGAGCAGTTCTTC. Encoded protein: CASSLEFTGVDEQFF.

This chain's CDR3 is CASSQLKTGSYEQYF. CDR3 in DNA: TGTGCCAGCAGCCAACTAAAGACTGGATCCTACGAGCAGTACTTC. The genes are TRBV4-2 and TRBJ2-7; D not resolved. There are 15 residues in the CDR3. Germline values: CDR1 LGHNA, CDR2 YNFKEQ. Between the trimmed V and J ends, which lost 2 bases and 1 base, there was a span of 12 bases.

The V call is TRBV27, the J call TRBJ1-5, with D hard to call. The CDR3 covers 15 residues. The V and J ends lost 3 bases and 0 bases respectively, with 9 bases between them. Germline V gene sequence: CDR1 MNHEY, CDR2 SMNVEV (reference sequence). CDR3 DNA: TGTGCCAGCAGTTTTGACACTTATAGCAATCAGCCCCAGCATTTT. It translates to CASSFDTYSNQPQHF.

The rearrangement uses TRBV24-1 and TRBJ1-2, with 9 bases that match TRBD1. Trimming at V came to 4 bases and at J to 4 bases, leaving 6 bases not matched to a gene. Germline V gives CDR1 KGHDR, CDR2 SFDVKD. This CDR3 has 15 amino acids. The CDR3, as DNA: TGTGCCACCAGTGACGATGACAGGGGGGTCTATGGCTACACCTTC. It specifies CATSDDDRGVYGYTF.

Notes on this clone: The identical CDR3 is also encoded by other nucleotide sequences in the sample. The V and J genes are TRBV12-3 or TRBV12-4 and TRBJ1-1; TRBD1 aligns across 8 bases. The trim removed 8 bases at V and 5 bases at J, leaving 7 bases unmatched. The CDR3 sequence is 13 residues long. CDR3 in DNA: TGTGCCAGCCGCGGCAGGGGGCTTACTGAAGCTTTCTTT. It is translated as CASRGRGLTEAFF.

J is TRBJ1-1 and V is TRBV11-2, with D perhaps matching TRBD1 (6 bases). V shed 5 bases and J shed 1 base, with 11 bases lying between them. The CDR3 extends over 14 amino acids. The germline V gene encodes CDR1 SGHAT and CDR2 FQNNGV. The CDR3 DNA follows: TGTGCCAGCAGCCAGACAGGTTCGAACACTGAAGCTTTCTTT. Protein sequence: CASSQTGSNTEAFF.

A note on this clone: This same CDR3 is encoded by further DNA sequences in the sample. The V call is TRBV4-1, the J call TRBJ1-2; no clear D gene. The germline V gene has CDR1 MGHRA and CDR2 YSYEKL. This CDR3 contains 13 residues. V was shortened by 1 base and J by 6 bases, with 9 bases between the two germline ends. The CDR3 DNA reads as TGCGCCAGCAGCCAAGCCTCAGGCGATGGCTACACCTTC. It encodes CASSQASGDGYTF.

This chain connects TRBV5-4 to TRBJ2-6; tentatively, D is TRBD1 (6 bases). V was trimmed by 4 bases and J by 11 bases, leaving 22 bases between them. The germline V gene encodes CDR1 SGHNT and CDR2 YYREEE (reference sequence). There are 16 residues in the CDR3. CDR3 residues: CASSGRNSGQADVLTF. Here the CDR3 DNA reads TGTGCCAGCAGCGGCCGAAATTCGGGACAAGCCGACGTCCTGACTTTC.

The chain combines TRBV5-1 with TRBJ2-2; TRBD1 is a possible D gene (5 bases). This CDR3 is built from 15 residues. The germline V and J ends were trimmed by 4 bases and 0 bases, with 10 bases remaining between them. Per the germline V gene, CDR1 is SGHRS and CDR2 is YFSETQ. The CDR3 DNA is TGCGCCAGCAGCCCCGGCAGGGCGAACACCGGGGAGCTGTTTTTT. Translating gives CASSPGRANTGELFF.

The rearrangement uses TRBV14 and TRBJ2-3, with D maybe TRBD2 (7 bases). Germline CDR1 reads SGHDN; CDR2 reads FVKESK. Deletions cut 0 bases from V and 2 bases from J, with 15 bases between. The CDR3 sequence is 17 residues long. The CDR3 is CASSQDDAGAHTDTQYF. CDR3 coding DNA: TGTGCCAGCAGCCAAGATGACGCGGGGGCCCACACAGATACGCAGTATTTT.